These 29 T cell receptor beta chains originate from one sample sequenced in a study of cytomegalovirus exposure and HLA in healthy donors (TCRdb year 2017). Library creation used the immunoSEQ multiplex PCR assay. A mixture of 60 forward primers for TCR Vbeta segments and 13 reverse primers for TCR Jbeta segments was used in the multiplex PCR. TCRdb's version of the immuneACCESS table is confined to in-frame rearrangements and falls short of the full clone set. An unresolved V gene accounts for under half of the shortfall where checked; the remainder is of unknown origin. This sample has about 200,000 clones in its table, and around 81% of those were observed once. Around 2% of the sample belongs to the ten largest clones. The sequenced material came from PBMCs. The receptors originated from a man between 18 and 35 years old in good health and CMV-seronegative.

The rearrangement joins TRBV19 to TRBJ2-1; 10 nucleotides match TRBD2. The germline gives CDR1 LNHDA, CDR2 SQIVND (reference sequence). The CDR3 contains 17 residues. With V trimmed by 1 base and J by 4 bases, 7 bases remained unmatched. CDR3 nucleotides: TGTGCCAGTAGTATAGGGGTCCTAGCGGGGGTATACAATGAGCAGTTCTTC. Its protein product is CASSIGVLAGVYNEQFF.

The chain joins TRBV29-1 to TRBJ2-5; TRBD2 matches 9 bases. The germline gives CDR1 SQVTM, CDR2 ANQGSEA. The CDR3 is 16 amino acids. With V trimmed by 5 bases and J by 5 bases, 15 bases remained unmatched. DNA for the CDR3: TGCAGCGTTCTCCCCCCGGGCGGGAGGGCCTCTGAGACCCAGTACTTC. It is translated as CSVLPPGGRASETQYF.

The chain uses TRBV29-1 and TRBJ2-5; TRBD2 agrees at 10 bases. The V gene's germline CDR1 is SQVTM and CDR2 ANQGSEA. The CDR3 is 11 amino acids. The trim removed 6 bases at V and 11 bases at J, leaving 6 bases unmatched. The CDR3 sequence: CSVLSGGEQYF. The CDR3 nucleotides are TGCAGCGTCTTGAGCGGGGGGGAGCAGTACTTC.

This clone showed up just a few times. The genes are TRBV7-8 and TRBJ1-1; D not certain. The germline gives CDR1 SGHVS, CDR2 FQNEAQ. The CDR3 totals 13 residues. The germline V and J ends were trimmed by 3 bases and 1 base, with 6 bases remaining between them. In DNA, the CDR3 is TGTGCCAGCAGCTTCAGCGGGAACACTGAAGCTTTCTTT. Translation: CASSFSGNTEAFF.

This clone was seen a few times. The V call is TRBV2, the J call TRBJ2-7; possible D gene TRBD1, 6 bases. Per germline, CDR1 SNHLY and CDR2 FYNNEI. V gave up 7 bases and J gave up 2 bases, with 18 bases separating them. The CDR3 length is 15 residues. The CDR3 sequence is CASIGDTGRAYEQYF. CDR3 coding DNA: TGTGCCAGCATAGGGGATACAGGGCGCGCCTACGAGCAGTACTTC.

This rearrangement joins TRBV28 to TRBJ2-3; D not resolved. CDR1 MDHEN and CDR2 SYDVKM come from the germline V gene. Trimming pared 5 bases from V and 5 bases from J, leaving 11 bases between. The CDR3 runs to 13 residues. The chain's CDR3 is CASSNRGVDTQYF. The CDR3 DNA reads as TGTGCCAGCAGTAATAGAGGTGTAGATACGCAGTATTTT.

The V call is TRBV19, the J call TRBJ2-1; D might be TRBD2 (6 bases). V lost 5 bases to trimming and J lost 8 bases, with 19 bases between them. Germline V CDR1 and CDR2: LNHDA, SQIVND (reference sequence). This CDR3 is built from 15 residues. In DNA form, the CDR3 reads TGTGCCAGTAGTCCCGGAGGGCTATCAGGAGATGAGCAGTTCTTC. Its protein product is CASSPGGLSGDEQFF.

The chain couples TRBV5-1 to TRBJ1-3, with D possibly being TRBD1 (5 bases). The CDR3 is 16 amino acids. V was trimmed by 0 bases and J by 0 bases, leaving 10 bases between them. Germline lookup yields CDR1 SGHRS and CDR2 YFSETQ. The CDR3 loop reads CASSLEMGLSGNTIYF. Here the CDR3 DNA reads TGCGCCAGCAGCTTGGAAATGGGACTCTCTGGAAACACCATATATTTT.

This clone occurred once. The chain joins TRBV4-1 to TRBJ2-5, with 7 nucleotides matching TRBD2. The J segment lost 1 base and the V segment lost 3 bases, leaving 5 bases of the junction unmatched. The germline V gene encodes CDR1 MGHRA and CDR2 YSYEKL. CDR3 size: 15 residues. CDR3 in DNA: TGCGCCAGCAGCCAGGGAGGGCTTAGCCAAGAGACCCAGTACTTC. This codes for CASSQGGLSQETQYF.

The chain recombines TRBV29-1 with TRBJ1-2, with D perhaps TRBD1 (5 bases). The germline V and J ends were trimmed by 0 bases and 8 bases, with 13 bases remaining between them. The germline V gene encodes CDR1 SQVTM and CDR2 ANQGSEA. There are 13 residues in the CDR3. The CDR3 spells CSVEDRQGRGYTF. The CDR3 DNA sequence: TGCAGCGTTGAAGATCGGCAGGGCCGGGGCTACACCTTC.

This clone was observed a few times. This chain links TRBV6-5 with TRBJ1-2; D gene uncertain. Trimming stripped 2 bases from V and 8 bases from J, with 9 bases between. In germline, CDR1 is MNHEY, CDR2 SVGAGI. The CDR3 spans 12 residues. CDR3 sequence reads: CASSYRSTGYTF. CDR3 sequence (DNA): TGTGCCAGCAGTTACCGGTCGACAGGCTACACCTTC.

This rearrangement joins TRBV7-2 to TRBJ2-2, with D maybe TRBD1 (5 bases). Germline V gene lookup returns CDR1 SGHTA and CDR2 FQGNSA. Trimming took 5 bases from V and 6 from J, leaving 19 bases between them. The CDR3 spans 16 residues. The CDR3 loop is CASSPRSAGLAGELFF. The CDR3 region has the DNA TGTGCCAGCAGCCCTCGTAGTGCAGGGTTGGCCGGGGAGCTGTTTTTT.

The V call is TRBV5-1, the J call TRBJ1-1; D may be TRBD1 (5 bases). The CDR3 length is 16 residues. The germline gives CDR1 SGHRS, CDR2 YFSETQ. V was shortened by 0 bases and J by 1 base, with 13 bases between the two germline ends. The CDR3 reads CASSLGGGAENTEAFF. DNA for the CDR3: TGCGCCAGCAGCTTGGGGGGGGGAGCTGAGAACACTGAAGCTTTCTTT.

The chain uses TRBV4-1 and TRBJ2-5, with 7 bases aligning to TRBD2. The V segment lost 1 base and the J segment 3 bases; nucleotides outside the gene matches: 14. Germline V CDR1 and CDR2: MGHRA, YSYEKL. The CDR3 sequence is 18 residues long. CDR3 in amino acids: CASSQGSGGTTPKETQYF. DNA for the CDR3: TGCGCCAGCAGCCAAGGATCAGGTGGGACTACTCCTAAAGAGACCCAGTACTTC.

This sequence joins TRBV9 and TRBJ2-3; 10 bases agree with TRBD2. The CDR3 loop spans 19 amino acids. V was pared by 2 bases and J by 0 bases, with 12 bases of the junction left unmatched. Looked up from germline, CDR1 is SGDLS and CDR2 is YYNGEE. The CDR3 nucleotides read TGTGCCAGCAGCGTGCAGGGGCTCACTAGCGGGACTAGCACAGATACGCAGTATTTT. This translates into CASSVQGLTSGTSTDTQYF.

This sequence joins TRBV5-6 and TRBJ1-2; 8 nucleotides align to TRBD1. CDR3 length equals 14 residues. V lost 3 bases, J lost 2 bases, and 3 bases stayed unmatched. The germline gives CDR1 SGHDT, CDR2 YYEEEE. CDR3 DNA: TGTGCCAGCAGCTCCGGACAGGGCAACTATGGCTACACCTTC. It encodes CASSSGQGNYGYTF. The whole variable domain, remainder taken from reference TRBV5-6 and TRBJ1-2, is DAGVTQSPTHLIKTRGQQVTLRCSPKSGHDTVSWYQQALGQGPQFIFQYYEEEERQRGNFPDRFSGHQFPNYSSELNVNALLLGDSALYLCASSSGQGNYGYTFGSGTRLTVV.

This clone has a single count. The chain links TRBV11-3 to TRBJ1-6; no firm D call. The germline CDR1 and CDR2 sequences are SGHNT and YENEEA. Trimming shortened V by 3 bases and J by 8 bases, and 8 bases separated the two germline ends. The CDR3 has 13 amino acids. The CDR3, as DNA: TGTGCCAGCAGCTTGCGACGGGATTCACCCCTCCACTTT. Amino acid sequence: CASSLRRDSPLHF. Full variable domain (remainder filled in from reference TRBV11-3 and TRBJ1-6): EAGVVQSPRYKIIEKKQPVAFWCNPISGHNTLYWYLQNLGQGPELLIRYENEEAVDDSQLPKDRFSAERLKGVDSTLKIQPAELGDSAVYLCASSLRRDSPLHFGNGTRLTVT.

The CDR3 sequence: CASSAPGRREKLFF. The CDR3 nucleotides are TGTGCCAGCAGTGCCCCAGGGAGGAGAGAAAAACTGTTTTTT. The genes are TRBV6-5 and TRBJ1-4, with TRBD1 as a possible D gene (5 bases). Trimming stripped 5 bases from V and 8 bases from J, with 15 bases between. The CDR3 runs 14 residues. CDR1 and CDR2 (germline): MNHEY, SVGAGI.

CDR3 loop: CATSRDPARETQYF. CDR3 nucleotides: TGTGCCACCAGCAGAGATCCGGCTAGGGAGACCCAGTACTTC. V and J are TRBV15 and TRBJ2-5; D gene ambiguous. CDR1 is LNHNV, CDR2 YYDKDF, per germline (reference sequence). The V end was cut by 0 bases, the J end by 5 bases, with 10 bases between. The CDR3 runs to 14 residues.

V and J are TRBV7-6 and TRBJ2-7; a possible D gene is TRBD1 (6 bases). CDR3 size: 13 residues. Between the trimmed V and J ends, which lost 2 bases and 6 bases, there was a span of 11 bases. The germline V gene has CDR1 SGHVS and CDR2 FNYEAQ. The CDR3 sequence is CASSLTGLSEQYF. As DNA, the CDR3 is TGTGCCAGCAGCTTAACAGGGCTCTCCGAGCAGTACTTC. Full variable domain (remainder filled in from reference TRBV7-6 and TRBJ2-7): GAGVSQSPRYKVTKRGQDVALRCDPISGHVSLYWYRQALGQGPEFLTYFNYEAQQDKSGLPNDRFSAERPEGSISTLTIQRTEQRDSAMYRCASSLTGLSEQYFGPGTRLTVT.

The rearrangement uses TRBV4-2 and TRBJ2-5, with TRBD2 matching over 15 bases. The CDR3 sequence is 17 residues long. Germline V gene sequence: CDR1 LGHNA, CDR2 YNFKEQ. The V segment lost 4 bases and the J segment 4 bases; nucleotides outside the gene matches: 7. CDR3 sequence (DNA): TGTGCCAGCAGCCCAACCGGACTAGCGGGAGGGAGAGAGACCCAGTACTTC. It is translated as CASSPTGLAGGRETQYF.

This sequence joins TRBV20-1 and TRBJ1-1, with unresolved D. V was clipped by 6 bases and J by 8 bases, with 13 bases between them. This CDR3 contains 11 residues. The germline gives CDR1 DFQATT, CDR2 SNEGSKA (reference sequence). The CDR3 here is CSATQRQEAFF. The CDR3 nucleotides read TGCAGTGCCACCCAGAGGCAAGAAGCTTTCTTT.

The count of this clone is one. The J gene is TRBJ2-7, the V gene TRBV5-4; 10 bases map to TRBD2. This CDR3 has 15 amino acids. Unmatched junction bases numbered 11, after V lost 4 bases and J lost 7 bases. CDR1 and CDR2 (germline): SGHNT, YYREEE (reference sequence). CDR3 nucleotides: TGTGCCAGCAGCCCGCAGCGGGGGGGACGGGAAGAGCAGTACTTC. The encoded protein is CASSPQRGGREEQYF.

V gene TRBV9 combines with J gene TRBJ2-5, with TRBD1 matching 10 bases. The CDR3 is 16 residues long. CDR1 is SGDLS and CDR2 is YYNGEE in the germline V gene. Trimming removed 5 bases from V and 2 bases from J; junction bases left unmatched: 9. The CDR3 protein is CASSFRDRGIQETQYF. The DNA for the CDR3 is TGTGCCAGCAGTTTTAGGGACAGGGGAATACAAGAGACCCAGTACTTC. The full variable domain, completed using reference TRBV9 and TRBJ2-5, is DSGVTQTPKHLITATGQRVTLRCSPRSGDLSVYWYQQSLDQGLQFLIQYYNGEERAKGNILERFSAQQFPDLHSELNLSSLELGDSALYFCASSFRDRGIQETQYFGPGTRLLVL.

The CDR3, as DNA: TGTGCCAGCAGCCAAGATAGCAGGGAAGAGACCCAGTACTTC. It codes for CASSQDSREETQYF. The genes are TRBV4-2 and TRBJ2-5, with D tentatively TRBD1 (5 bases). The V gene's germline CDR1 is LGHNA and CDR2 YNFKEQ. V lost 0 bases, J lost 3 bases, and 8 bases lay in between. The CDR3 has 14 residues.

The chain employs TRBV10-3 and TRBJ1-2; D perhaps matches TRBD1 (5 bases). CDR1 is ENHRY, CDR2 SYGVKD, per germline. Trimming took off 7 bases at V and 2 bases at J, with 17 bases between the two ends. CDR3 size: 15 residues. The CDR3 sequence: CAINTRQPLNYGYTF. CDR3 coding DNA: TGTGCCATCAATACAAGACAGCCACTCAACTATGGCTACACCTTC.

The V call is TRBV14, the J call TRBJ2-7, with D uncertain. The CDR3 is 13 amino acids. Per the germline V gene, CDR1 is SGHDN and CDR2 is FVKESK. V was shortened by 4 bases and J by 3 bases, with 10 bases between the two germline ends. CDR3 DNA: TGTGCCAGCAGCCCACGCGGCATCTACGAGCAGTACTTC. Protein sequence: CASSPRGIYEQYF.

The chain carries TRBV28 and TRBJ2-3, with TRBD2 matching 8 bases. The CDR3 contains 17 residues. V lost 7 bases to trimming and J lost 3 bases; unmatched junction nucleotides: 15. The germline V gene encodes CDR1 MDHEN and CDR2 SYDVKM. The CDR3 loop is CASNPTLGKRETDTQYF. The CDR3 region has the DNA TGTGCCAGCAATCCCACCTTAGGGAAGCGGGAGACAGATACGCAGTATTTT. Using reference TRBV28 and TRBJ2-3 for the parts outside the CDR3, the full variable domain is DVKVTQSSRYLVKRTGEKVFLECVQDMDHENMFWYRQDPGLGLRLIYFSYDVKMKEKGDIPEGYSVSREKKERFSLILESASTNQTSMYLCASNPTLGKRETDTQYFGPGTRLTVL.

This rearrangement joins TRBV5-3 to TRBJ2-2; a weak D match, TRBD2 (7 bases). TRBV5-3 is an open reading frame whose function is uncertain. The CDR3 is 16 amino acids. Trimming took 1 base from V and 1 from J, leaving 11 bases between them. This CDR3 is CARSLWGGQNTGELFF. The CDR3 DNA follows: TGTGCCAGAAGCTTGTGGGGGGGGCAGAACACCGGGGAGCTGTTTTTT.